The T cell receptor beta chain described here comes from a study of cytomegalovirus exposure and HLA in healthy donors. Whole-study context: Caucasian-associated ancestry cluster membership applied to less than 85% of nearly 400 genotyped donors.

Germline V gene sequence: CDR1 SNHLY, CDR2 FYNNEI. The CDR3 length is 15 residues. Findings of the study overall: Cytomegalovirus association was assigned to around 150 TCR beta chains. Several top significant clusters appeared, in a later analysis, to be linked to common viral pathogens. The only immune exposure information that was available was CMV serostatus.

This clone was observed a handful of times. Its target is not known. Sequence at one end of the junction differs from germline and may be a read error. 13 Jbeta primers and 60 Vbeta primers were used for the PCR. Measured with immunoSEQ multiplex PCR; TCRdb has only the in-frame clones, and not every one. Of fewer than 150,000 clones detected, 78% appear once; the ten largest clones hold 2.5% to 3.5%. The receptor was derived from a male donor in good health and CMV-seronegative. Input material: PBMCs. The V and J genes are TRBV2 and TRBJ1-2, with 10 positions matching TRBD1. The CDR3 here is CPSSVSTGGKYGYTF. In DNA form, the CDR3 reads TGTCCCAGCAGTGTTTCGACAGGGGGCAAATATGGCTACACCTTC.